Listed below are T cell receptor beta chains from one sample, sequenced in a study of blood T cell repertoires in COVID-19. TCRdb's table, derived via immunoSEQ multiplex PCR, lists solely in-frame clones and lacks some. Here the sample spans roughly 200,000 clones, approximately 90% being singletons. The sample taken for sequencing was PBMCs or T cells enriched from blood (not recorded which). These receptors all stem from a woman in her thirties or forties with acute COVID-19. The CDR3 runs from the conserved cysteine through the conserved F or W. The D gene is left open where the match is weak. Where a row states a size, it is once, few, many or the class of an expanded clone; other rows omit it.

j_call | d_call | clone_size | v_call | cdr3_aa | cdr3_nt
TRBJ1-2 | TRBD1 | NA | TRBV12-5 | CASGRDRVANYGYTF | TGTGCTAGTGGTAGAGACAGGGTAGCTAACTATGGCTACACCTTC
TRBJ1-1 | TRBD1 | few | TRBV29-1 | CSVVGTVNTEAFF | TGCAGCGTTGTCGGGACAGTGAACACTGAAGCTTTCTTT
TRBJ1-2 | TRBD1 | once | TRBV24-1 | CATSDTGTGPSGYTF | TGTGCCACCAGTGATACCGGGACAGGGCCGTCAGGCTACACCTTC
TRBJ1-1 | NA | NA | TRBV6-2/TRBV6-3 | CASSYLFPGRVLEAFF | TGTGCCAGCAGTTACCTGTTTCCGGGAAGAGTATTAGAAGCTTTCTTT
TRBJ1-5 | NA | few | TRBV12-5 | CASSRDYQPQHF | TGTGCTAGTTCGAGGGACTATCAGCCCCAGCATTTT
TRBJ1-1 | NA | NA | TRBV27 | CASRHSPGTRNTEAFF | TGTGCCAGCAGACATTCCCCCGGGACAAGGAACACTGAAGCTTTCTTT
TRBJ1-2 | TRBD1 | NA | TRBV9 | CASRDTGTAYGYTF | TGTGCCAGCAGGGATACCGGGACAGCCTATGGCTACACCTTC
TRBJ2-5 | NA | NA | TRBV7-9 | CASILRETQYF | TGTGCCAGCATCTTACGAGAGACCCAGTACTTC
TRBJ1-2 | NA | NA | TRBV7-9 | CASSLELRTQYGYTF | TGTGCCAGCAGCTTAGAATTGAGGACACAGTATGGCTACACCTTC
TRBJ2-1 | TRBD2 | NA | TRBV7-9 | CASSSTGTSGGYNEQFF | TGTGCCAGCAGCTCAACCGGGACTAGCGGGGGTTACAATGAGCAGTTCTTC
TRBJ1-1 | NA | NA | TRBV10-1 | CASSESWQVGTEAFF | TGCGCCAGCAGTGAGAGTTGGCAGGTCGGCACTGAAGCTTTCTTT
TRBJ1-2 | NA | NA | TRBV11-3 | CASSPGGGDLYGYTF | TGTGCCAGCAGCCCCGGGGGAGGGGACCTCTATGGCTACACCTTC
TRBJ2-1 | NA | few | TRBV7-9 | CASSLGGGYEQFF | TGTGCCAGCAGCTTAGGCGGGGGCTATGAGCAGTTCTTC
TRBJ2-5 | TRBD2 | NA | TRBV7-6 | CASSLNGLEAGEETQYF | TGTGCCAGCAGCTTAAATGGGTTGGAAGCGGGGGAAGAGACCCAGTACTTC
TRBJ2-1 | TRBD2 | NA | TRBV11-3 | CASSLDSGGATYNEQFF | TGTGCCAGCAGCTTAGATAGCGGGGGTGCCACCTACAATGAGCAGTTCTTC
TRBJ2-3 | TRBD2 | NA | TRBV5-1 | CASSLTNTGTSGGGTRTDTQYF | TGCGCCAGCAGCCTAACCAATACCGGGACTAGCGGGGGGGGCACCCGCACAGATACGCAGTATTTT
TRBJ1-4 | TRBD1 | once | TRBV19 | CASSIGSGTGRKLFF | TGTGCCAGTAGTATTGGCTCGGGGACAGGAAGAAAACTGTTTTTT
TRBJ2-1 | TRBD2 | few | TRBV9 | CASSEGGGRGAYNEQFF | TGTGCCAGCAGCGAGGGTGGAGGGCGGGGGGCATACAATGAGCAGTTCTTC
TRBJ2-1 | TRBD1 | NA | TRBV9 | CASSEVGQGAHEQFF | TGTGCCAGCAGCGAGGTGGGGCAGGGGGCCCATGAGCAGTTCTTC
TRBJ1-1 | NA | NA | TRBV10-3 | CAIRRESTEAFF | TGTGCCATCCGTCGGGAGAGCACTGAAGCTTTCTTT
TRBJ1-1 | TRBD1 | NA | TRBV4-1 | CASSGGQGAAFF | TGCGCCAGCAGCGGAGGACAGGGGGCGGCTTTCTTT
TRBJ2-2 | TRBD1 | NA | TRBV4-1 | CASSQRDRGWTNTGELFF | TGCGCCAGCAGCCAAAGGGACAGGGGTTGGACGAACACCGGGGAGCTGTTTTTT
TRBJ2-7 | NA | few | TRBV4-3 | CASSQLTGHNYEQYF | TGCGCCAGCAGCCAATTGACGGGACACAACTACGAGCAGTACTTC
TRBJ2-1 | TRBD1 | once | TRBV5-1 | CASSLGQGSGEQFF | TGCGCCAGCAGCTTGGGACAGGGCTCGGGTGAGCAGTTCTTC
TRBJ1-3 | NA | NA | TRBV2 | CASTGGGVFSGNTIYF | TGTGCCAGCACCGGTGGCGGAGTCTTCTCTGGAAACACCATATATTTT
TRBJ1-1 | TRBD1 | NA | TRBV27 | CASSFTGAGTEAFF | TGTGCCAGCAGTTTTACAGGGGCGGGCACTGAAGCTTTCTTT
TRBJ1-3 | NA | few | TRBV10-2 | CASSEERQAGGNTIYF | TGCGCCAGCAGTGAGGAGAGGCAGGCGGGTGGAAACACCATATATTTT
TRBJ2-1 | TRBD1 | many | TRBV12-3/TRBV12-4 | CASNPGGNEQFF | TGTGCCAGCAACCCAGGGGGCAATGAGCAGTTCTTC